These 23 T cell receptor beta chains were sequenced from one sample in a study of cytomegalovirus exposure and HLA in healthy donors. PCR amplification relied on 60 Vbeta primers (plus 13 Jbeta primers). TCRdb's copy holds only in-frame clones and misses some; the assay was immunoSEQ multiplex PCR. The data hold 99,000 or so clones, with over 75% observed a single time. The source material was PBMCs. The receptors were gathered from a female donor in good health and CMV-seropositive.

The V call is TRBV29-1, the J call TRBJ1-2; D call uncertain. The CDR3 has 21 residues. V was shortened by 6 bases and J by 3 bases, with 38 bases between the two germline ends. Per germline, CDR1 SQVTM and CDR2 ANQGSEA. DNA of the CDR3: TGCAGCGTCCTCCAAGGTACAAGAAGTTTAGAGGGCGGAGGGTTGGACTATGGCTACACCTTC. Translating it yields CSVLQGTRSLEGGGLDYGYTF.

The chain combines TRBV6-5 with TRBJ1-2; possible D gene TRBD1, 5 bases. The V end lost 0 bases, the J end lost 6 bases, and 14 bases lay between the germline ends. Germline V gene sequence: CDR1 MNHEY, CDR2 SVGAGI. This CDR3 is built from 15 residues. The CDR3 sequence is CASSYSTTQAHGYTF. CDR3 nucleotides: TGTGCCAGCAGTTACTCCACCACACAGGCCCATGGCTACACCTTC.

This clone showed up just once. The chain is built from TRBV6-4 and TRBJ1-2, with TRBD1 identical over 9 bases. Trimming removed 3 bases from V and 4 bases from J; junction bases left unmatched: 9. CDR3 length: 16 amino acids. The germline gives CDR1 MRHNA, CDR2 SNTAGT. The CDR3 protein is CASSEQGASPTYGYTF. In DNA, the CDR3 is TGTGCCAGCAGTGAACAGGGGGCCAGCCCCACCTATGGCTACACCTTC.

CDR3 residues: CASSLWTAAYEQYF. The DNA for the CDR3 is TGTGCCAGCAGCTTATGGACAGCCGCCTACGAGCAGTACTTC. The chain has TRBV13 and TRBJ2-7, with D tentatively TRBD1 (6 bases). This CDR3 has 14 residues. V shed 2 bases and J shed 2 bases, with 10 bases lying between them. In germline, CDR1 is PRHDT, CDR2 FYEKMQ (reference sequence).

This clone was seen only a few times. The chain employs TRBV6-1 and TRBJ2-2, with TRBD1 identical over 7 bases. The junction had 11 bases not matched to a gene; V was cut back by 6 bases and J by 7 bases. The CDR3 has 15 amino acids. Per the germline V gene, CDR1 is MNHNS and CDR2 is SASEGT. CDR3 loop: CASRVTGSVGGELFF. The CDR3 nucleotides are TGTGCCAGCAGAGTGACAGGGTCGGTGGGCGGGGAGCTGTTTTTT.

This rearrangement joins TRBV21-1 to TRBJ2-7; no DNA check was done on the table's D call, TRBD2. TRBV21-1 is labeled a pseudogene. There are 15 residues in the CDR3. The CDR3 is CASTLTSGISYEQYF. CDR3 DNA: TGTGCCAGCACCTTGACTAGCGGTATCTCCTACGAGCAGTACTTC.

This clone was observed a single time. V usage is TRBV19 and J usage is TRBJ2-3; 8 positions agree with TRBD2. In germline, CDR1 is LNHDA, CDR2 SQIVND (reference sequence). This CDR3 has 15 amino acids. V was clipped by 6 bases and J by 8 bases; unmatched bases: 13. The chain's CDR3 is CASSPTSGSVGTQYF. The CDR3 DNA reads TGTGCCAGTAGCCCGACGAGCGGGAGCGTAGGTACGCAGTATTTT.

The chain couples TRBV5-6 to TRBJ2-1, with 14 bases aligning to TRBD2. With 4 bases clipped from V and 1 base from J, the junction kept 7 bases outside the gene matches. Germline CDR1 SGHDT, CDR2 YYEEEE. This CDR3 is built from 18 residues. CDR3 sequence (DNA): TGTGCCAGCAGCCTGGGACTAGCGGGGGTTCCTTCCTACAATGAGCAGTTCTTC. Translating gives CASSLGLAGVPSYNEQFF.

This clone was observed a single time. The rearrangement uses TRBV5-1 and TRBJ1-2; tentative D call: TRBD1 (6 bases). The ends were cut back, 0 bases at V and 7 bases at J, with 10 bases in the middle. CDR3 length: 13 residues. Germline V lookup: CDR1 SGHRS, CDR2 YFSETQ. CDR3 DNA sequence: TGCGCCAGCAGCTTGGACAGGGAGGGTGGCTACACCTTC. Translated: CASSLDREGGYTF.

There are a few counts of this clone. The chain employs TRBV19 and TRBJ2-1, with 9 bases fitting TRBD2. CDR1 LNHDA and CDR2 SQIVND come from the germline V gene (reference sequence). The CDR3 spans 14 residues. With V trimmed by 9 bases and J by 9 bases, 12 bases remained unmatched. This chain's CDR3 is CASLAGGRGGEQFF. In nucleotides, the CDR3 is TGTGCCAGCTTAGCTGGCGGGAGGGGGGGTGAGCAGTTCTTC.

Only a few counts were recorded for this clone. This chain links TRBV30 with TRBJ2-3; TRBD1 matches at 10 bases. The junction had 2 bases not matched to a gene; V was cut back by 5 bases and J by 0 bases. Germline V gene data show CDR1 as GTSNPN and CDR2 as SVGIG (reference sequence). The length of the CDR3 is 14 residues. CDR3 DNA sequence: TGTGCCTGGGGACAGGGGGATAGCACAGATACGCAGTATTTT. It is translated as CAWGQGDSTDTQYF.

This clone came up once. As DNA, the CDR3 is TGTGCCAGTAGTATTAGGGGACAGGGCGGCTATGGCTACACCTTC. This sequence encodes CASSIRGQGGYGYTF. The chain uses TRBV19 and TRBJ1-2; 9 bases line up with TRBD1. The CDR3 extends over 15 amino acids. Germline V gene data show CDR1 as LNHDA and CDR2 as SQIVND (reference sequence). V gave up 3 bases and J gave up 4 bases; unmatched junction bases: 6.

The genes are TRBV6-5 and TRBJ1-1, with D perhaps TRBD1 (6 bases). Trimming left V 6 bases short and J 3 bases short, with 11 bases between. The CDR3 consists of 13 residues. Germline V lookup: CDR1 MNHEY, CDR2 SVGAGI. CDR3 amino acids: CASRVQGDTEAFF. In DNA form, the CDR3 reads TGTGCCAGCAGGGTACAGGGTGACACTGAAGCTTTCTTT.

Details on this clone: The same CDR3 can be traced to other DNA sequences in this sample. The chain combines TRBV6-5 with TRBJ1-1, with D perhaps matching TRBD1 (5 bases). Germline V gene data show CDR1 as MNHEY and CDR2 as SVGAGI. The V end was cut by 2 bases, the J end by 1 base, with 5 bases between. CDR3 length: 13 residues. CDR3 coding DNA: TGTGCCAGCAGTTACACAGGGAACACTGAAGCTTTCTTT. Protein product: CASSYTGNTEAFF.

The chain joins TRBV28 to TRBJ2-7; TRBD1 is a possible D gene (6 bases). Trimming took 6 bases from V and 3 from J, leaving 24 bases between them. Germline-derived CDR1 and CDR2 are MDHEN and SYDVKM. The CDR3 is made up of 17 amino acids. This CDR3 reads CASRPLGGRLSNYEQYF. DNA of the CDR3: TGTGCCAGCAGACCCCTAGGGGGTAGGCTATCGAACTACGAGCAGTACTTC.

CDR3 sequence: CAISDSRRGVFMNTEAFF. CDR3 nucleotide sequence: TGTGCCATCAGTGATTCCAGGCGGGGAGTTTTCATGAACACTGAAGCTTTCTTT. The J gene is TRBJ1-1, the V gene TRBV10-3; D is ambiguous. The CDR3 is 18 amino acids. Trimming took off 3 bases at V and 0 bases at J, with 20 bases between the two ends. CDR1 is ENHRY, CDR2 SYGVKD, per germline.

The chain is built from TRBV4-1 and TRBJ2-6; 8 positions agree with TRBD1. Germline V gene lookup returns CDR1 MGHRA and CDR2 YSYEKL. The CDR3 totals 21 residues. V gave up 6 bases and J gave up 0 bases; unmatched junction bases: 19. CDR3 DNA: TGCGCCAGCAGACCTATAAGGACAGGGCTCACGGAGGCCTCTGGGGCCAACGTCCTGACTTTC. Translating gives CASRPIRTGLTEASGANVLTF.

The gene calls are TRBV6-6 and TRBJ2-1, with 7 positions matching TRBD2. Germline V gene data show CDR1 as MNHNY and CDR2 as SVGAGI (reference sequence). V gave up 7 bases and J gave up 4 bases; unmatched junction bases: 4. CDR3 length: 13 residues. The CDR3 protein is CASTPRGYNEQFF. DNA for the CDR3: TGTGCCAGCACCCCGCGGGGGTACAATGAGCAGTTCTTC.

The chain is built from TRBV19 and TRBJ1-1; 7 bases match TRBD1. The germline V gene has CDR1 LNHDA and CDR2 SQIVND (reference sequence). There are 14 residues in the CDR3. With V trimmed by 5 bases and J by 11 bases, 14 bases remained unmatched. The CDR3 region is CASSQPGQPVEAFF. In DNA, the CDR3 is TGTGCCAGTAGTCAACCGGGACAGCCCGTTGAGGCTTTCTTT. Full variable domain (outside the CDR3, taken from reference TRBV19 and TRBJ1-1): DGGITQSPKYLFRKEGQNVTLSCEQNLNHDAMYWYRQDPGQGLRLIYYSQIVNDFQKGDIAEGYSVSREKKESFPLTVTSAQKNPTAFYLCASSQPGQPVEAFFGQGTRLTVV.

This clone was seen only once. The chain carries TRBV5-1 and TRBJ1-1, with a possible D match to TRBD1 (6 bases). Between the trimmed V and J ends, which lost 3 bases and 4 bases, there was a span of 16 bases. The CDR3 runs to 15 residues. Germline values: CDR1 SGHRS, CDR2 YFSETQ. The CDR3 region has the DNA TGCGCCAGCAGCTCCAGAGGGGGGGGCGGCACTGAAGCTTTCTTT. Encoded protein: CASSSRGGGGTEAFF.

The chain couples TRBV7-9 to TRBJ1-1; D ambiguous. V lost 2 bases and J 6 bases, leaving 7 bases between the germline ends. From germline, CDR1 is SEHNR and CDR2 FQNEAQ (reference sequence). This CDR3 is built from 12 residues. CDR3 protein: CASSLSPAEAFF. Written as DNA, the CDR3 is TGTGCCAGCAGCTTATCCCCGGCTGAAGCTTTCTTT.

The V gene is TRBV18, the J gene TRBJ1-1, with D unresolved. CDR1 and CDR2 from the germline V gene are KGHSH and LQKENI. The V gene lost 6 bases and the J gene lost 4 bases, with 12 bases spanning the gap. The CDR3 has 13 residues. In nucleotides, the CDR3 is TGTGCCAGCTCGGAGTTGGTGGGCACTGAAGCTTTCTTT. Amino acids: CASSELVGTEAFF. Combining the CDR3 with reference TRBV18 and TRBJ1-1 gives the whole variable domain NAGVMQNPRHLVRRRGQEARLRCSPMKGHSHVYWYRQLPEEGLKFMVYLQKENIIDESGMPKERFSAEFPKEGPSILRIQQVVRGDSAAYFCASSELVGTEAFFGQGTRLTVV.

V and J are TRBV29-1 and TRBJ2-5, with D possibly TRBD2 on 5 matching bases. The J call may be mistaken, given a closer DNA end match to TRBJ2-7. CDR1 SQVTM and CDR2 ANQGSEA come from the germline V gene. CDR3 length equals 12 residues. CDR3 in DNA: TGCAGCGTTGCGGGGTTTGCGTACGAGCAGTACTTC. Protein sequence: CSVAGFAYEQYF.